Below are 21 T cell receptor beta chains sequenced from a single sample in a study of Ad26.COV2.S vaccination and SARS-CoV-2 variants. Generated by immunoSEQ multiplex PCR, the TCRdb table keeps only in-frame clones and is missing some. This table has some 640,000 clones, approximately 88% appearing once. Treatment specified: some 20 received Ad26.COV2.S at low or high dose, single or two shots; roughly 5 received placebo; per-sample allocation not given. Following the first vaccine or placebo injection, samples were taken on day 63. Here the sequenced sample was peripheral blood, taken in a trial of Ad26.COV2.S vaccine versus placebo. These receptors were obtained from a person between 18 and 60 years old who received the Ad26.COV2.S COVID-19 vaccine or a placebo.

The chain couples TRBV11-2 to TRBJ2-5; D may match TRBD1 or TRBD2 (5 bases each). Germline V gene lookup returns CDR1 SGHAT and CDR2 FQNNGV. V was trimmed by 0 bases and J by 2 bases, leaving 7 bases between them. This CDR3 region has 14 residues. Written as DNA, the CDR3 is TGTGCCAGCAGCTTAGATGGGGGTCAAGAGACCCAGTACTTC. The encoded protein is CASSLDGGQETQYF.

This clone was counted once. The chain couples TRBV5-1 to TRBJ2-1, with TRBD2 identical over 16 bases. J was trimmed by 8 bases and V by 7 bases; bases with no gene match: 18. Germline V lookup: CDR1 SGHRS, CDR2 YFSETQ. CDR3 length: 19 residues. In nucleotides, the CDR3 is TGCGCCAGCGCTAACTCCGGGACTAGCGGGAGGGCCCCTTTGGATGAGCAGTTCTTC. Its translation: CASANSGTSGRAPLDEQFF.

There are a few counts of this clone. The chain carries TRBV30 and TRBJ2-1; 8 bases are shared with TRBD2. Trimming removed 2 bases from V and 0 bases from J; junction bases left unmatched: 3. The germline V gene encodes CDR1 GTSNPN and CDR2 SVGIG (reference sequence). This CDR3 spans 15 amino acids. CDR3 residues: CAWSRGTSSYNEQFF. CDR3 DNA sequence: TGTGCCTGGAGTCGGGGGACTAGCTCCTACAATGAGCAGTTCTTC.

V is TRBV19 and J is TRBJ2-5; 7 bases line up with TRBD1. The V gene's germline CDR1 is LNHDA and CDR2 SQIVND (reference sequence). Unmatched junction bases numbered 3, after V lost 3 bases and J lost 2 bases. The CDR3 has 14 residues. CDR3 nucleotide sequence: TGTGCCAGTAGTATCCCGGGACAGCAAGAGACCCAGTACTTC. Protein sequence: CASSIPGQQETQYF.

This chain joins TRBV5-1 and TRBJ1-1, with no clear D. From germline, CDR1 is SGHRS and CDR2 YFSETQ. CDR3 length: 16 amino acids. The V end was cut by 0 bases, the J end by 0 bases, with 12 bases between. CDR3 region: CASSLVGSGMNTEAFF. DNA of the CDR3: TGCGCCAGCAGCTTGGTCGGGTCGGGGATGAACACTGAAGCTTTCTTT.

The V and J genes are TRBV30 and TRBJ2-7, with no clear D. V lost 4 bases and J 1 base, leaving 11 bases between the germline ends. The CDR3 is 13 amino acids. The germline CDR1 and CDR2 sequences are GTSNPN and SVGIG (reference sequence). CDR3 in amino acids: CAWTSQASYEQYF. The CDR3 nucleotides are TGTGCCTGGACCTCCCAGGCTTCCTACGAGCAGTACTTC.

V and J are TRBV30 and TRBJ1-1; D gene uncertain. Trimming took off 1 base at V and 7 bases at J, with 19 bases between the two ends. Per germline, CDR1 GTSNPN and CDR2 SVGIG (reference sequence). This CDR3 contains 15 residues. This chain's CDR3 is CAWSAYRDGVNEAFF. The CDR3 DNA reads as TGTGCCTGGAGTGCCTACCGAGATGGGGTGAATGAAGCTTTCTTT. The variable domain in full, with the rest retrieved from reference TRBV30 and TRBJ1-1, is SQTIHQWPATLVQPVGSPLSLECTVEGTSNPNLYWYRQAAGRGLQLLFYSVGIGQISSEVPQNLSASRPQDRQFILSSKKLLLSDSGFYLCAWSAYRDGVNEAFFGQGTRLTVV.

This clone came up once. The chain joins TRBV5-1 to TRBJ2-7; possibly TRBD1 or TRBD2 for D (5 bases each). This CDR3 contains 14 residues. The germline CDR1 and CDR2 sequences are SGHRS and YFSETQ. Trimming removed 0 bases at V and 0 bases at J, with 7 bases between. DNA of the CDR3: TGCGCCAGCAGCTTGGATGGGACCTCCTACGAGCAGTACTTC. It encodes CASSLDGTSYEQYF.

This clone was picked up a small number of times. The gene calls are TRBV19 and TRBJ2-5, with D maybe TRBD1 (5 bases). This CDR3 is built from 16 residues. V shed 5 bases and J shed 2 bases, with 18 bases lying between them. Germline values: CDR1 LNHDA, CDR2 SQIVND (reference sequence). For the CDR3, the DNA is TGTGCCAGTAGTCCCCGAGGAGACAGAAAACAAGAGACCCAGTACTTC. It encodes CASSPRGDRKQETQYF.

Of note for this clone: The junction shows a germline mismatch at one end, possibly a read error. This rearrangement joins TRBV4-3 to TRBJ1-4; D is unresolved. This CDR3 region has 13 residues. Germline V gene lookup returns CDR1 LGHNA and CDR2 YSLEER. CDR3 residues: CASSQGGRTPQVF. The CDR3 DNA reads TGCGCCAGCAGCCAAGGCGGACGGACCCCCCAAGTTTTT.

This chain connects TRBV5-6 to TRBJ1-4; TRBD1 is a possible D gene (5 bases). CDR1 SGHDT and CDR2 YYEEEE come from the germline V gene. Trimming pared 0 bases from V and 5 bases from J, leaving 14 bases between. The CDR3 spans 16 residues. For the CDR3, the DNA is TGTGCCAGCAGCTTGGGCTCCGGGTGGGGGAATGAAAAACTGTTTTTT. Translated, it gives CASSLGSGWGNEKLFF.

This sequence joins TRBV4-3 and TRBJ2-5; 9 bases map to TRBD2. The V gene end was trimmed by 0 bases and the J gene end by 13 bases; junction bases not matched to a gene: 12. Per germline, CDR1 LGHNA and CDR2 YSLEER. The length of the CDR3 is 15 residues. As DNA, the CDR3 is TGCGCCAGCAGCCAAGAAAGGACTAGCGACCGAGTCAGGTACTTC. Its translation: CASSQERTSDRVRYF.

The chain employs TRBV2 and TRBJ1-6; D unclear. Trimming stripped 1 base from V and 0 bases from J, with 7 bases between. The CDR3 runs to 16 residues. CDR1 and CDR2 (germline): SNHLY, FYNNEI. CDR3 residues: CASSEVPSSYNSPLHF. CDR3 in DNA: TGTGCCAGCAGTGAAGTCCCCAGCTCCTATAATTCACCCCTCCACTTT.

The chain employs TRBV27 and TRBJ1-1; 7 positions agree with TRBD1. Germline V lookup: CDR1 MNHEY, CDR2 SMNVEV (reference sequence). The J segment lost 3 bases and the V segment lost 6 bases, leaving 7 bases of the junction unmatched. The CDR3 extends over 14 amino acids. CDR3 sequence: CASRSGQVYTEAFF. CDR3 sequence (DNA): TGTGCCAGCAGGTCTGGACAGGTTTACACTGAAGCTTTCTTT.

The rearrangement uses TRBV12-3 or TRBV12-4 and TRBJ1-2; D not certain. The length of the CDR3 is 13 residues. V dropped 3 bases and J dropped 2 bases, with 7 bases sitting between them. CDR3 DNA sequence: TGTGCCAGCAGTTTTTTGGGGAACTATGGCTACACCTTC. It translates to CASSFLGNYGYTF.

The V and J genes are TRBV6-6 and TRBJ1-4; 12 bases match TRBD1. The V gene's germline CDR1 is MNHNY and CDR2 SVGAGI (reference sequence). Unmatched junction bases numbered 2, after V lost 7 bases and J lost 5 bases. The CDR3 runs 14 residues. For the CDR3, the DNA is TGTGCCAGCACCGGGACAGGGGGCAATGAAAAACTGTTTTTT. Translating gives CASTGTGGNEKLFF.

The chain carries TRBV2 and TRBJ1-5; 9 bases are a match to TRBD1. Germline-derived CDR1 and CDR2 are SNHLY and FYNNEI. The CDR3 runs 15 residues. J was trimmed by 1 base and V by 4 bases; bases with no gene match: 2. CDR3 in DNA: TGTGCCAGCAGTGGGACAGGGGCGAGCAATCAGCCCCAGCATTTT. The encoded protein is CASSGTGASNQPQHF.

The J gene is TRBJ2-7, the V gene TRBV4-3; possible D gene TRBD2, 6 bases. The V gene's germline CDR1 is LGHNA and CDR2 YSLEER. The CDR3 extends over 18 amino acids. V was clipped by 0 bases and J by 2 bases, with 20 bases between them. The CDR3 spells CASSQDFGGDSSPYEQYF. For the CDR3, the DNA is TGCGCCAGCAGCCAAGATTTCGGCGGGGACTCCTCTCCCTACGAGCAGTACTTC.

This chain joins TRBV19 and TRBJ2-5, with 7 bases lining up with TRBD2. After removal of 9 bases from V and 2 bases from J, the junction contained 12 bases not matched to a gene. CDR3 length: 15 amino acids. The germline V gene encodes CDR1 LNHDA and CDR2 SQIVND (reference sequence). CDR3 in amino acids: CARAERGDIQETQYF. CDR3 DNA sequence: TGTGCCAGAGCGGAGCGGGGAGATATTCAAGAGACCCAGTACTTC.

V is TRBV9 and J is TRBJ1-1; 9 nucleotides line up with TRBD1. The CDR3 sequence is 15 residues long. Trimming removed 0 bases from V and 5 bases from J; junction bases left unmatched: 5. The germline V gene has CDR1 SGDLS and CDR2 YYNGEE. DNA of the CDR3: TGTGCCAGCAGCGTAGGCACAGGGGGCCGGACTGAAGCTTTCTTT. It codes for CASSVGTGGRTEAFF.

This clone occurred once. V gene TRBV14 combines with J gene TRBJ2-7; 8 bases match TRBD1. The CDR3 has 17 residues. Looked up from germline, CDR1 is SGHDN and CDR2 is FVKESK. Losses at the gene ends were 1 base for V and 7 bases for J; bases not matched to a gene: 15. DNA for the CDR3: TGTGCCAGCAGCCAAGTTACCTTATCAGGGGGCAACGGGGAGCAGTACTTC. It yields the protein CASSQVTLSGGNGEQYF.